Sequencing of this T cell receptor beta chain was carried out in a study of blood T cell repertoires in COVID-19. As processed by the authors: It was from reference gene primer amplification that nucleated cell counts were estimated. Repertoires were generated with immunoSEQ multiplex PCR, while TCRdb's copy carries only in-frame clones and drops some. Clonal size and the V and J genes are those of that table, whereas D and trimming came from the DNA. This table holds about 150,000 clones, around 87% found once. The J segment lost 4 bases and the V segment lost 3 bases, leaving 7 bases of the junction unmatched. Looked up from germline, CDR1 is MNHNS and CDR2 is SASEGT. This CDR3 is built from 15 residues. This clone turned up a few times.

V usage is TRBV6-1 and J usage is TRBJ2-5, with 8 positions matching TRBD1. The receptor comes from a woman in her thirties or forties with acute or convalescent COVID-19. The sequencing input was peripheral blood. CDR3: CASSDRDRRGETQYF. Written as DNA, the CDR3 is TGTGCCAGCAGTGACCGGGACAGGCGGGGAGAGACCCAGTACTTC.